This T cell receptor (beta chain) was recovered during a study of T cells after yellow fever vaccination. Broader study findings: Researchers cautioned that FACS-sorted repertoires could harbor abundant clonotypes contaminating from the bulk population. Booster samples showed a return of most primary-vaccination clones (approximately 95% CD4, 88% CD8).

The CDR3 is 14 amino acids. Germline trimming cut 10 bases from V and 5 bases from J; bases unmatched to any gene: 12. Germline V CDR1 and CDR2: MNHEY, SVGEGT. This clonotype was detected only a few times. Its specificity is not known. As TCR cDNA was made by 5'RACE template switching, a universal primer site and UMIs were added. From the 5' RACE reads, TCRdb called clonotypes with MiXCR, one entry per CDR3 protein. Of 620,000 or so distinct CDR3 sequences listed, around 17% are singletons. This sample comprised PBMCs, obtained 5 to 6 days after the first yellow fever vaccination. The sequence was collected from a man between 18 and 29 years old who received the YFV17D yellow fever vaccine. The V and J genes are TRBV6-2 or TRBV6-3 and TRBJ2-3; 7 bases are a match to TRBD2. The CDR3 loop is CATHRTSRGDTQYF. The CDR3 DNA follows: TGTGCCACCCACAGGACTAGTCGGGGAGATACGCAGTATTTT.